The subject of this entry is one TCR beta chain. The method was immunoSEQ multiplex PCR; TCRdb's version includes in-frame clones alone and lacks a portion of them. The sample lists about 170,000 clones; over 80% were seen once. This sample is part of a study of blood T cell repertoires in COVID-19. This TCR came from a woman aged 80 or over with COVID-19, enrolled during active disease. The sequenced sample consisted of peripheral blood.

The CDR3 region has the DNA TGCAGCGTTGCCCCAGGGCAATACACTGAAGCTTTCTTT. Translated: CSVAPGQYTEAFF. The V call is TRBV29-1, the J call TRBJ1-1, with D perhaps TRBD1 (5 bases). Germline V CDR1 and CDR2: SQVTM, ANQGSEA. The CDR3 runs 13 residues. The V end was cut by 4 bases, the J end by 3 bases, with 12 bases between.